This T cell receptor (beta chain) was observed in a study of T cells in Graves' hyperthyroidism and ophthalmopathy (dated by TCRdb to 2018 to 2020). For the wider study: To identify distinguishing TCR V-J signatures, a discovery cohort of about 95 patients was used, comprising 43 with Graves' ophthalmopathy and roughly 60 with stable Graves' hyperthyroidism. An independent validation cohort of around 19 hyperthyroidism patients and about 15 patients who later progressed to ophthalmopathy tested prospective prediction of ophthalmopathy. For training and testing, the 100 or so patients in the discovery cohort were randomly divided in a 7:3 ratio. In addition, the study compared T-cell repertoires in thyroid tissue and in blood from six Graves' hyperthyroidism patients. Once sampling was done, hyperthyroidism patients were given methimazole at a starting dose of 30 mg daily, whereas ophthalmopathy patients were given high-dose intravenous methylprednisolone. The paper reports TCR Vbeta CDR3 sequencing of 130 to 150 peripheral blood samples: under 45 ophthalmopathy, under 80 hyperthyroidism and roughly 17 progressor patients. Study-level results and caveats: Most expanded thyroid clonotypes (frequency above 0.001) were also detected in blood, suggesting blood repertoires may reflect thyroid immune responses. Ophthalmopathy was separated from stable hyperthyroidism by a 13 V-J signature model, with 85% to 90% sensitivity and about 81% specificity obtained in cross-validation and 80%/75% obtained in testing. No statistical method was used to set the sample size in advance, and investigators knew the group allocation. In validation, the model predicted progression to ophthalmopathy a median of roughly 6.5 months before onset, with over 55% sensitivity and about 72% specificity.

With regard to this clonotype: There is no known antigen for this receptor. Since a much larger clone is just one base distant, this may be a read error.

A patient counted as having stable Graves' hyperthyroidism if no progression to ophthalmopathy occurred over 18 months of follow-up. Hyperthyroidism patients were aged 18 to 65 years and newly diagnosed, with disease duration of less than 2 months. Any patient with an uncontrolled infection, another autoimmune disease, pregnancy or lactation was excluded. Diagnoses relied on clinical symptoms, serum thyroxine and TRAb, thyroid ultrasound and orbital computed tomography. Total RNA was extracted with Trizol reagent, and quality was checked on an Agilent 2100 Bioanalyzer. V gives up 5 bases and J gives up 7 bases, and the segment between their germline ends measures 15 bases. The CDR3 spans 14 residues, from the cysteine through the phenylalanine. Only CDR3 DNA is held: 42 bases, read in frame from base 1. Amplification of TCR beta CDR3 regions was carried out from RNA transcripts. For the first round of RT-PCR on the TCR CDR3, the HTBI primer set was used together with the Qiagen OneStep RT-PCR kit. A second multiplex PCR round built the libraries, followed by size selection and purification. The libraries were sequenced on an Illumina HiSeq2000 using paired-end 100 bp reads. Under the source paper's analysis protocol: Raw data were processed with SOAPnuke, discarding reads with adapters, uncalled bases, mean Phred below 15, or no exact constant-primer or identifier match. High-quality paired reads were merged using COPE v1.2.5, and each unique nucleotide sequence was defined as a clonotype. MiTCR v1.1 was used to align the clonotypes against IMGT TRBV, TRBD and TRBJ reference segments. Analysis was restricted to V-J combinations with a frequency above 0.0001, which covered roughly 99% of repertoires. The TCS score was defined as F50 (clonal expansion) divided by E x V (chaos), with BLOSUM62-based TCRdist calculated between CDR3 peptides within each V-J. Welch's t-statistics and random forest reduced around 510 V-J features to roughly 13, which were used in a naive Bayes classifier (R e1071). TCRdb reprocessed the public reads (quality trimming at Q25 with fastp, clone calling with MiXCR) and kept in-frame beta chains. Rows with a matching CDR3 protein are joined into one entry that keeps the most common DNA and genes. These V and J calls originate from TCRdb's pipeline instead of the authors' own analysis. This sample lists 560,000 or so distinct CDR3 sequences; under 60% were detected once. The ten largest account for about 8.2% of the sample.

The sequence derives from a woman between 18 and 29 years old with Graves' hyperthyroidism. Donor details come from another sample of the same person, matched by shared clones. The sample consisted of peripheral blood or thyroid tissue (not recorded which). The sequence joins TRBV12-3 or TRBV12-4 to TRBJ1-5, with TRBD1 tentatively as D gene (5 bases match). The DNA is TGTGCCAGCAGTCCGTGGGCAGGGCACCAGCCCCAGCATTTT. Its translation reads: CASSPWAGHQPQHF.